The next 20 T cell receptor beta chains were all read from a single sample in a study of blood T cell repertoires in COVID-19. Sequencing used immunoSEQ multiplex PCR; TCRdb keeps in-frame clones, though not all of them. Of 470,000 or so clones in the sample, approximately 85% are singletons; the top ten hold 3% to 4%. Sequencing input: peripheral blood. The receptors stem from a human donor in a cohort sampled during active COVID-19.

The V call is TRBV9, the J call TRBJ2-3; no firm D call. Trimming pared 1 base from V and 4 bases from J, leaving 10 bases between. There are 14 residues in the CDR3. CDR1 is SGDLS and CDR2 is YYNGEE in the germline V gene. The CDR3 sequence: CASSVLGMADTQYF. As DNA, the CDR3 is TGTGCCAGCAGCGTACTAGGAATGGCAGATACGCAGTATTTT. Supplemented by reference TRBV9 and TRBJ2-3, the full variable domain reads DSGVTQTPKHLITATGQRVTLRCSPRSGDLSVYWYQQSLDQGLQFLIQYYNGEERAKGNILERFSAQQFPDLHSELNLSSLELGDSALYFCASSVLGMADTQYFGPGTRLTVL.

The V and J genes are TRBV2 and TRBJ1-2, with TRBD1 matching 9 bases. Per germline, CDR1 SNHLY and CDR2 FYNNEI. The CDR3 extends over 17 amino acids. J gave up 0 bases and V 2 bases, and 7 bases lay outside the gene matches. As DNA, the CDR3 is TGTGCCAGCAGTGAAACAGGGGGCCACTCATCTAACTATGGCTACACCTTC. Translating gives CASSETGGHSSNYGYTF.

This rearrangement joins TRBV11-2 to TRBJ2-7; TRBD1 might be the D (6 bases). The CDR3 spans 14 residues. CDR1 and CDR2 (germline): SGHAT, FQNNGV. V shed 4 bases and J shed 5 bases, with 15 bases lying between them. The CDR3 DNA is TGTGCCAGCAGCTGGCATGGGACATCGAACGAGCAGTACTTC. Its protein is CASSWHGTSNEQYF.

CDR3 bases: TGTGCCAGCAGTGGGACTAGCGGGAGTAGCTCCTACAATGAGCAGTTCTTC. It yields the protein CASSGTSGSSSYNEQFF. The chain carries TRBV9 and TRBJ2-1; TRBD2 matches 14 bases. This CDR3 has 17 amino acids. CDR1 is SGDLS, CDR2 YYNGEE, per germline. V was pared by 5 bases and J by 0 bases, with 4 bases of the junction left unmatched.

In DNA form, the CDR3 reads TGTGCCAGCAGCCTCGGCGGGATAAACGAGCAGTACTTC. It codes for CASSLGGINEQYF. This chain joins TRBV28 and TRBJ2-7; perhaps TRBD2 as D (6 bases). Germline CDR1 is MDHEN and CDR2 is SYDVKM. This CDR3 is built from 13 residues. Trimming left V 6 bases short and J 5 bases short, with 14 bases between.

The chain combines TRBV30 with TRBJ1-3; D gene uncertain. Trimming removed 3 bases at V and 0 bases at J, with 9 bases between. The germline V gene has CDR1 GTSNPN and CDR2 SVGIG (reference sequence). The CDR3 sequence is 14 residues long. The DNA of the CDR3 is TGTGCCTGGAGCCGGTCAGGCTCTGGAAACACCATATATTTT. It specifies CAWSRSGSGNTIYF. Drawing the rest from reference TRBV30 and TRBJ1-3, the complete variable domain is SQTIHQWPATLVQPVGSPLSLECTVEGTSNPNLYWYRQAAGRGLQLLFYSVGIGQISSEVPQNLSASRPQDRQFILSSKKLLLSDSGFYLCAWSRSGSGNTIYFGEGSWLTVV.

The rearrangement links TRBV28 to TRBJ1-4; no clear D. Between the trimmed V and J ends, which lost 7 bases and 2 bases, there was a span of 11 bases. The V gene's germline CDR1 is MDHEN and CDR2 SYDVKM. This CDR3 has 14 amino acids. The CDR3 sequence: CASTSSPTNEKLFF. The CDR3, as DNA: TGTGCCAGCACCTCTAGTCCCACTAATGAAAAACTGTTTTTT.

CDR3 in DNA: TGTGCCACCAAGACAGGGGGCTATGGCTACACCTTC. Encoded protein: CATKTGGYGYTF. This sequence joins TRBV28 and TRBJ1-2, with 9 bases lining up with TRBD1. V lost 10 bases, J lost 4 bases, and 4 bases stayed unmatched. Germline assignment: CDR1 MDHEN and CDR2 SYDVKM. This CDR3 has 12 amino acids.

J is TRBJ2-3 and V is TRBV7-2, with 11 bases identical to TRBD1. V shed 8 bases and J 5 bases; nucleotides not matched to a gene: 6. The germline V gene encodes CDR1 SGHTA and CDR2 FQGNSA. This CDR3 has 14 amino acids. The CDR3 protein is CASSGQGARDTQYF. The CDR3 bases are TGTGCCAGCTCTGGACAGGGGGCAAGAGATACGCAGTATTTT.

The gene calls are TRBV11-3 and TRBJ2-1; D is possibly TRBD2 (5 bases). CDR3 length equals 18 residues. Germline values: CDR1 SGHNT, CDR2 YENEEA. Trimming removed 1 base at V and 2 bases at J, with 18 bases between. CDR3 in DNA: TGTGCCAGCAGCTTAGGTTGGAGAGCGGACTCACCCTACAATGAGCAGTTCTTC. Its translation is CASSLGWRADSPYNEQFF.

The chain recombines TRBV6-6 with TRBJ2-3; the D gene is possibly TRBD2 (7 bases). The CDR3 sequence is 17 residues long. V gave up 7 bases and J gave up 3 bases, with 23 bases separating them. Germline CDR1 and CDR2: MNHNY and SVGAGI (reference sequence). The CDR3 here is CASTRTNRGASTDTQYF. The CDR3 DNA reads as TGTGCCAGCACTCGGACTAACCGGGGGGCATCGACAGATACGCAGTATTTT.

About this clone itself: Within the sample, other DNA sequences also encode this same CDR3. V and J are TRBV6-5 and TRBJ2-7; 10 positions match TRBD1. The CDR3 has 14 residues. Germline values: CDR1 MNHEY, CDR2 SVGAGI. Unmatched junction bases numbered 4, after V lost 5 bases and J lost 3 bases. The CDR3 DNA reads TGTGCCAGCAGTCCCCGGGACAGGGGCTACGAGCAGTACTTC. Its translation: CASSPRDRGYEQYF.

The chain recombines TRBV10-3 with TRBJ2-5; 8 bases are shared with TRBD1. Germline V gene data show CDR1 as ENHRY and CDR2 as SYGVKD. V lost 7 bases, J lost 3 bases, and 4 bases stayed unmatched. There are 13 residues in the CDR3. Written as DNA, the CDR3 is TGTGCCATCAACCAGGACAGGGAAGAGACCCAGTACTTC. It codes for CAINQDREETQYF.

In its sample, this clone was seen a few times. The chain combines TRBV27 with TRBJ1-3; D unresolved. Trimming left V 7 bases short and J 0 bases short, with 10 bases between. CDR1 and CDR2 (germline): MNHEY, SMNVEV (reference sequence). The CDR3 covers 14 residues. The CDR3 DNA is TGTGCCAGCAAACGGCCGGGCTCTGGAAACACCATATATTTT. Amino acids: CASKRPGSGNTIYF.

DNA for the CDR3: TGTGCCAGCCTGATGGTGGGCCGAGGCTACACCTTC. Translation gives CASLMVGRGYTF. The chain is built from TRBV2 and TRBJ1-2, with D unclear. With 8 bases removed from V and 8 bases from J, the gap between germline ends came to 15 bases. This CDR3 has 12 residues. CDR1 is SNHLY and CDR2 is FYNNEI in the germline V gene. Supplemented by reference TRBV2 and TRBJ1-2, the full variable domain reads EPEVTQTPSHQVTQMGQEVILRCVPISNHLYFYWYRQILGQKVEFLVSFYNNEISEKSEIFDDQFSVERPDGSNFTLKIRSTKLEDSAMYFCASLMVGRGYTFGSGTRLTVV.

This sequence joins TRBV5-1 and TRBJ2-7; D unresolved. With 0 bases removed from V and 0 bases from J, the gap between germline ends came to 7 bases. This CDR3 region has 14 residues. The germline V gene encodes CDR1 SGHRS and CDR2 YFSETQ. In DNA, the CDR3 is TGCGCCAGCAGCTTGGTGCCCAGCTCCTACGAGCAGTACTTC. Translating gives CASSLVPSSYEQYF.

In this sample, this clone turned up a few times. The CDR3 sequence: CAWRSSYNSPLHF. The DNA for the CDR3 is TGTGCCTGGAGGAGCTCCTATAATTCACCCCTCCACTTT. This chain links TRBV30 with TRBJ1-6; no clear D gene. With 3 bases removed from V and 0 bases from J, the gap between germline ends came to 3 bases. The germline V gene has CDR1 GTSNPN and CDR2 SVGIG (reference sequence). This CDR3 region has 13 residues.

The chain joins TRBV19 to TRBJ1-5, with a possible D match to TRBD1 (6 bases). The CDR3 spans 16 residues. Germline CDR1 reads LNHDA; CDR2 reads SQIVND (reference sequence). V was trimmed by 10 bases and J by 4 bases, leaving 23 bases between them. CDR3 nucleotide sequence: TGTGCCACTGACGCCAGGGGCCCTACTGATAATCAGCCCCAGCATTTT. Translated: CATDARGPTDNQPQHF.

In this sample, this clone turned up once. The gene calls are TRBV19 and TRBJ1-5, with no clear D. V lost 5 bases to trimming and J lost 0 bases, with 8 bases between them. This CDR3 is 14 amino acids long. In germline, CDR1 is LNHDA, CDR2 SQIVND (reference sequence). CDR3: CASSAVNSNQPQHF. The CDR3, as DNA: TGTGCCAGTAGTGCAGTAAATAGCAATCAGCCCCAGCATTTT.

The V gene is TRBV6-5, the J gene TRBJ2-7; the match to TRBD1 covers 7 bases. With 2 bases clipped from V and 3 bases from J, the junction kept 1 base outside the gene matches. The CDR3 sequence is 13 residues long. Germline CDR1 and CDR2: MNHEY and SVGAGI. This CDR3 is CASSYGQVYEQYF. CDR3 bases: TGTGCCAGCAGTTACGGACAGGTCTACGAGCAGTACTTC.